These 13 T cell receptor beta chains were all obtained from the same sample, sequenced in a study of tumor-infiltrating lymphocytes in localized non-small cell lung cancer. Generated by immunoSEQ multiplex PCR, the TCRdb table keeps only in-frame clones and is missing some. The sample has 9,500 to 10,000 clones, almost 80% seen once. Sequenced input: lung tumor tissue. The receptors here all came from a human donor with non-small cell lung cancer.

V gene TRBV19 combines with J gene TRBJ1-4, with D uncertain. The CDR3 has 15 residues. Germline assignment: CDR1 LNHDA and CDR2 SQIVND (reference sequence). V lost 3 bases, J lost 0 bases, and 8 bases lay in between. CDR3 sequence: CASSIIGSTNEKLFF. CDR3 bases: TGTGCCAGTAGTATTATCGGATCAACTAATGAAAAACTGTTTTTT.

The V gene is TRBV19, the J gene TRBJ1-2; tentative D call: TRBD1 (6 bases). CDR3 length: 13 amino acids. V was cut by 3 bases and J by 5 bases, with 10 bases left in between. The germline gives CDR1 LNHDA, CDR2 SQIVND (reference sequence). The CDR3 reads CASSIGQLYGYTF. DNA of the CDR3: TGTGCCAGTAGTATCGGACAGCTGTATGGCTACACCTTC.

This clone has only a few counts. The rearrangement links TRBV6-5 to TRBJ1-1, with a possible D match to TRBD1 (6 bases). CDR1 and CDR2 (germline): MNHEY, SVGAGI. The ends were cut back, 7 bases at V and 2 bases at J, with 14 bases in the middle. The length of the CDR3 is 14 residues. The CDR3 region is CASNPMTGNTEAFF. CDR3 sequence (DNA): TGTGCCAGCAACCCAATGACAGGTAACACTGAAGCTTTCTTT.

This chain connects TRBV18 to TRBJ2-6; 9 positions match TRBD1. CDR3 length equals 18 residues. Germline lookup yields CDR1 KGHSH and CDR2 LQKENI. J was trimmed by 2 bases and V by 0 bases; bases with no gene match: 5. The CDR3 sequence: CASSPPGQGNTGANVLTF. CDR3 DNA sequence: TGTGCCAGCTCACCACCGGGACAGGGTAATACTGGGGCCAACGTCCTGACTTTC.

The chain employs TRBV7-9 and TRBJ1-2; maybe TRBD1 (5 bases). The V gene lost 5 bases and the J gene lost 6 bases, with 22 bases spanning the gap. The germline CDR1 and CDR2 sequences are SEHNR and FQNEAQ (reference sequence). This CDR3 is built from 16 residues. CDR3 sequence reads: CASSKQLAGRLDGYTF. Written as DNA, the CDR3 is TGTGCCAGCAGCAAACAGTTGGCGGGACGCCTTGATGGCTACACCTTC.

By its share, this clone is large (0.1 to 1%). The V call is TRBV4-3, the J call TRBJ2-3; 8 bases line up with TRBD2. CDR3 length: 16 amino acids. The V gene end was trimmed by 1 base and the J gene end by 2 bases; junction bases not matched to a gene: 5. The germline gives CDR1 LGHNA, CDR2 YSLEER. CDR3 protein: CASSQGVAGNTDTQYF. CDR3 bases: TGCGCCAGCAGCCAAGGGGTAGCGGGAAACACAGATACGCAGTATTTT.

V usage is TRBV7-2 and J usage is TRBJ1-5; maybe TRBD1 (5 bases). The length of the CDR3 is 15 residues. Germline V gene data show CDR1 as SGHTA and CDR2 as FQGNSA. Trimming left V 2 bases short and J 2 bases short, with 10 bases between. CDR3 nucleotides: TGTGCCAGCAGCTTAAAGGGGCAAGGCAATCAGCCCCAGCATTTT. This encodes CASSLKGQGNQPQHF.

For this clone: The germline gene is not matched at one end of the junction; a read error may be the cause. This chain uses TRBV9 with TRBJ1-2; tentative D call: TRBD1 (6 bases). Germline V gene sequence: CDR1 SGDLS, CDR2 YYNGEE. The CDR3 is 16 amino acids. The CDR3 loop reads CASSVGLGGDGYGFTF. CDR3 DNA sequence: TGTGCCAGCAGCGTAGGACTAGGGGGGGACGGCTATGGCTTCACCTTC.

V and J are TRBV27 and TRBJ2-1; 15 bases are shared with TRBD2. The V and J ends lost 4 bases and 7 bases, in that order; junction bases with no gene match: 5. The V gene's germline CDR1 is MNHEY and CDR2 SMNVEV (reference sequence). This CDR3 region has 16 residues. This chain's CDR3 is CASSSLGLAGGNEQFF. CDR3 DNA sequence: TGTGCCAGCAGTTCTCTCGGACTAGCGGGAGGGAATGAGCAGTTCTTC.

V usage is TRBV28 and J usage is TRBJ1-2; D is perhaps TRBD1 (5 bases). This CDR3 region has 12 residues. Trimming pared 5 bases from V and 7 bases from J, leaving 11 bases between. Germline V gene lookup returns CDR1 MDHEN and CDR2 SYDVKM. The CDR3 sequence is CASSIPGAGYTF. For the CDR3, the DNA is TGTGCCAGCAGTATCCCCGGGGCTGGCTACACCTTC.

The genes are TRBV27 and TRBJ1-2; TRBD1 might be the D (5 bases). This CDR3 spans 18 amino acids. V lost 5 bases, J lost 0 bases, and 22 bases lay in between. The germline V gene has CDR1 MNHEY and CDR2 SMNVEV (reference sequence). The CDR3, as DNA: TGTGCCAGCAGTACAAGCGCGGGTCAGGGAGTCACTAACTATGGCTACACCTTC. Amino acid sequence: CASSTSAGQGVTNYGYTF.

The rearrangement uses TRBV5-1 and TRBJ2-1; D is perhaps TRBD1 or TRBD2 (5 bases each). CDR3 length equals 15 residues. The V gene lost 4 bases and the J gene lost 0 bases, with 11 bases spanning the gap. The germline CDR1 and CDR2 sequences are SGHRS and YFSETQ. CDR3 amino acids: CASSNDGTSYNEQFF. The CDR3 DNA reads TGCGCCAGCAGCAATGACGGGACCTCCTACAATGAGCAGTTCTTC.

J is TRBJ2-3 and V is TRBV7-9; possibly TRBD2 for D (5 bases). V was trimmed by 4 bases and J by 1 base, leaving 9 bases between them. Germline V gene data show CDR1 as SEHNR and CDR2 as FQNEAQ (reference sequence). The CDR3 sequence is 14 residues long. Here the CDR3 DNA reads TGTGCCAGCAGCTCACCCGGGGGCACAGATACGCAGTATTTT. Its protein product is CASSSPGGTDTQYF. Based on the CDR3 plus reference TRBV7-9 and TRBJ2-3, the full variable domain is DTGVSQNPRHKITKRGQNVTFRCDPISEHNRLYWYRQTLGQGPEFLTYFQNEAQLEKSRLLSDRFSAERPKGSFSTLEIQRTEQGDSAMYLCASSSPGGTDTQYFGPGTRLTVL.